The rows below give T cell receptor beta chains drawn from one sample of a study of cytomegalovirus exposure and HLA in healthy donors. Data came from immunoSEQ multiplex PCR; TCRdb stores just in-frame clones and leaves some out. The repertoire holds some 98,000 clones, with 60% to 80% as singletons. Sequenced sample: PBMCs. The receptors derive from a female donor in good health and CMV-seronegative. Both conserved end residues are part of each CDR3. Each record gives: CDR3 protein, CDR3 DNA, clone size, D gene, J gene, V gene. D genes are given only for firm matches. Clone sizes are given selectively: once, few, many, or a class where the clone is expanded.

CASSYSGGRINEQFF,TGTGCCAGCAGTTACTCCGGCGGGAGAATCAATGAGCAGTTCTTC,once,TRBD2,TRBJ2-1,TRBV6-5
CASSPGQGLATNEKLFF,TGTGCCAGCAGCCCTGGACAGGGCTTAGCAACTAATGAAAAACTGTTTTTT,NA,TRBD1,TRBJ1-4,TRBV5-5
CASSQGGGRPYTDTQYF,TGTGCCAGCAGCCAGGGTGGCGGGAGGCCTTACACAGATACGCAGTATTTT,NA,TRBD2,TRBJ2-3,TRBV7-3
CASSQNGASTGELFF,TGCGCCAGCAGCCAAAATGGGGCGAGCACCGGGGAGCTGTTTTTT,NA,NA,TRBJ2-2,TRBV4-1
CASSRTSDTDTQYF,TGTGCCAGCAGCCGGACTAGCGACACAGATACGCAGTATTTT,few,TRBD2,TRBJ2-3,TRBV5-4
CASSTRGSSYEQYF,TGTGCCAGCAGCACCAGGGGATCCTCCTACGAGCAGTACTTC,NA,NA,TRBJ2-7,TRBV7-2
CASSLLVNDGYTF,TGTGCCAGCAGCTTATTAGTTAACGATGGCTACACCTTC,NA,NA,TRBJ1-2,TRBV7-9
CASSGHRLAEYQETQYF,TGTGCCAGCAGTGGCCATAGACTAGCGGAGTACCAAGAGACCCAGTACTTC,NA,TRBD2,TRBJ2-5,TRBV2
CASSPWTGSPEQYF,TGCGCCAGCAGCCCCTGGACAGGGAGCCCCGAGCAGTACTTC,NA,TRBD1,TRBJ2-7,TRBV4-1
CASSPDRNTGELFF,TGTGCCAGCTCCCCCGACAGAAACACCGGGGAGCTGTTTTTT,NA,NA,TRBJ2-2,TRBV18
CASSPGARGTGNTIYF,TGTGCCAGCTCACCAGGGGCCAGGGGTACTGGAAACACCATATATTTT,NA,NA,TRBJ1-3,TRBV18
CAIPAGGRNTEAFF,TGTGCCATCCCGGCGGGGGGGCGAAACACTGAAGCTTTCTTT,NA,NA,TRBJ1-1,TRBV6-5
CASSDRQGDEQYF,TGTGCCAGCAGCGATCGACAGGGCGACGAGCAGTACTTC,NA,TRBD1,TRBJ2-7,TRBV7-9
CASSVTPYPFNEQFF,TGTGCCAGCAGCGTAACTCCCTACCCCTTCAATGAGCAGTTCTTC,NA,NA,TRBJ2-1,TRBV9